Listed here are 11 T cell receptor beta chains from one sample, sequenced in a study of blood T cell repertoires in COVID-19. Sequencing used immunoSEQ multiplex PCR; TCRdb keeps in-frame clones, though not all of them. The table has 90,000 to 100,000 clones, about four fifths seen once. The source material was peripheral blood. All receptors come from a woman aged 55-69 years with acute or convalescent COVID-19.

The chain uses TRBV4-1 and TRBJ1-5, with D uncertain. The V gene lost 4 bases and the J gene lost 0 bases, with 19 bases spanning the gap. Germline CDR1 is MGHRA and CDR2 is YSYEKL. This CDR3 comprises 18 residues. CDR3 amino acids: CASSPRPGRANSNQPQHF. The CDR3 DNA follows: TGCGCCAGCAGCCCCCGGCCCGGGAGGGCAAATAGCAATCAGCCCCAGCATTTT.

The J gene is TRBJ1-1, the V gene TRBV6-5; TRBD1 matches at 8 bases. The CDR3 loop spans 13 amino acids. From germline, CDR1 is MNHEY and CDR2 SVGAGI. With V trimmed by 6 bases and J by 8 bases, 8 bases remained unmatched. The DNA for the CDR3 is TGTGCCAGCAGGGAGAATCGGGACAGGGAAGCTTTCTTT. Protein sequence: CASRENRDREAFF.

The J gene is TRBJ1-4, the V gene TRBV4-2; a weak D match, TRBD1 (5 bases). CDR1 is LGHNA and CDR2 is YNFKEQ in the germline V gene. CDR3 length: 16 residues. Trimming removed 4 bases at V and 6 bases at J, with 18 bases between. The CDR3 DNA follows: TGTGCCAGCAGCCGAAGGGGCGGGGGTAACGATGAAAAACTGTTTTTT. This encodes CASSRRGGGNDEKLFF.

This chain's CDR3 is CASREGNSPLHF. The CDR3, as DNA: TGTGCCAGCAGGGAGGGGAATTCACCCCTCCACTTT. The chain employs TRBV12-3 or TRBV12-4 and TRBJ1-6; a weak D match, TRBD1 (5 bases). The CDR3 has 12 residues. V lost 6 bases to trimming and J lost 7 bases, with 7 bases between them.

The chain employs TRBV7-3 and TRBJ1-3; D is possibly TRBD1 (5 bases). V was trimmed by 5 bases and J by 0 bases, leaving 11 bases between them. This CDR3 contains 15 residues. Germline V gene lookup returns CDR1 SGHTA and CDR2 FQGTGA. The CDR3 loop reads CASSPGEISGNTIYF. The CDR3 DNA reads TGTGCCAGCAGCCCGGGGGAGATCTCTGGAAACACCATATATTTT.

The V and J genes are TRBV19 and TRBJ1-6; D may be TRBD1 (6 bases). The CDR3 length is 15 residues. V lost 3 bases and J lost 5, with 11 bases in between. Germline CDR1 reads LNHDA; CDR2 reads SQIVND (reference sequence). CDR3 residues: CASSIAPGDNSPLHF. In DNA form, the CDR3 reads TGTGCCAGTAGTATTGCTCCAGGGGATAATTCACCCCTCCACTTT.

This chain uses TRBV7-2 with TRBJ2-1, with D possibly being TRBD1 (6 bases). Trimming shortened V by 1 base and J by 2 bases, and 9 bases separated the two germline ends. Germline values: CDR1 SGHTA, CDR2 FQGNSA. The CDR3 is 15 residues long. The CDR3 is CASSLGGGAYNEQFF. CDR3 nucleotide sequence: TGTGCCAGCAGCTTAGGAGGGGGTGCCTACAATGAGCAGTTCTTC.

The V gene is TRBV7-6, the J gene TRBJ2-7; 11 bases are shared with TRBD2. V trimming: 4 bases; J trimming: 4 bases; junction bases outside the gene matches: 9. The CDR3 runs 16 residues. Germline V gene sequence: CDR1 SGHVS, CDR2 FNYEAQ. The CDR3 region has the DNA TGTGCCAGCAGCTCTAGGGCGACTAGCGGGGCTTACGAGCAGTACTTC. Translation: CASSSRATSGAYEQYF.

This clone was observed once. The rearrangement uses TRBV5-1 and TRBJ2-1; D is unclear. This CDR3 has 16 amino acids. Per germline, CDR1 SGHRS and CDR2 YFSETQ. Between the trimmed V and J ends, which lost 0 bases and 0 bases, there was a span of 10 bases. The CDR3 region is CASSLETAASYNEQFF. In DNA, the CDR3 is TGCGCCAGCAGCTTGGAAACAGCCGCCTCCTACAATGAGCAGTTCTTC.

DNA for the CDR3: TGTGCCAGCAGGGGACTAGCTACAGATACGCAGTATTTT. Amino acid sequence: CASRGLATDTQYF. The V gene is TRBV12-3 or TRBV12-4, the J gene TRBJ2-3; 9 nucleotides match TRBD2. The CDR3 covers 13 residues. V was clipped by 6 bases and J by 3 bases; unmatched bases: 1.

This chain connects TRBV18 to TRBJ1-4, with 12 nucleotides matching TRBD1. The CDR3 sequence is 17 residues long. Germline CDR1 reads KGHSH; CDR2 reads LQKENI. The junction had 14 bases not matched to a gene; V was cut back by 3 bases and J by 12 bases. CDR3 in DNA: TGTGCCAGCTCACCGATTCCTCCAGGGGACAGGGGGCCTCAACTGTTTTTT. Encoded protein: CASSPIPPGDRGPQLFF.